These 12 T cell receptor beta chains originate from one sample sequenced in a study of T-cell reconstitution after alpha-beta-depleted transplantation in children. A library of TCRbeta sequences, prepared with unique molecular identifiers, was generated. TCRdb re-called the PCR reads through MiXCR, storing one row per CDR3 protein. The sample yields under 300,000 distinct CDR3 sequences, about 8.8% seen once. Sequencing used PBMCs from the stem cell graft donor, obtained from the stem cell graft. These receptors all come from a human donor who donated a stem cell graft to a child with SCID.

In its sample, this clonotype was seen many times. The chain has TRBV5-1 and TRBJ2-1; 8 bases match TRBD2. The CDR3 is 15 residues long. Germline V CDR1 and CDR2: SGHRS, YFSETQ. The V and J ends lost 1 base and 8 bases, in that order; junction bases with no gene match: 8. The CDR3 region is CASSLRPGGQDEQFF. The CDR3 DNA reads TGCGCCAGCAGCTTGAGGCCGGGGGGGCAAGATGAGCAGTTCTTC.

Only a few counts were recorded for this clonotype. V and J are TRBV4-1 and TRBJ2-7, with no clear D. V was trimmed by 5 bases and J by 0 bases, leaving 14 bases between them. CDR3 length equals 15 residues. In germline, CDR1 is MGHRA, CDR2 YSYEKL. CDR3 coding DNA: TGCGCCAGCAGCTTGACGACTCAGAGCTCCTACGAGCAGTACTTC. Translating it yields CASSLTTQSSYEQYF.

There are many counts of this clonotype. The chain combines TRBV2 with TRBJ2-6; D not certain. V was clipped by 7 bases and J by 0 bases, with 7 bases between them. There are 14 residues in the CDR3. The germline V gene has CDR1 SNHLY and CDR2 FYNNEI. The CDR3 DNA sequence: TGTGCCAGCACCCAGAACTCTGGGGCCAACGTCCTGACTTTC. Translation gives CASTQNSGANVLTF.

Many counts were recorded for this clonotype. The chain has TRBV15 and TRBJ1-1; possibly TRBD1 for D (6 bases). Germline V CDR1 and CDR2: LNHNV, YYDKDF (reference sequence). The CDR3 has 15 amino acids. V was shortened by 0 bases and J by 6 bases, with 14 bases between the two germline ends. CDR3 protein: CATSRDSGRGAEAFF. CDR3 sequence (DNA): TGTGCCACCAGCAGAGATTCGGGCAGGGGCGCTGAAGCTTTCTTT.

This clonotype occurred many times. CDR3 nucleotides: TGTGCCAGCAGTTTAGTTACGGGGGGGAAAGAGACCCAGTACTTC. Translated: CASSLVTGGKETQYF. The chain combines TRBV12-3 or TRBV12-4 with TRBJ2-5; 8 bases match TRBD2. J gave up 3 bases and V 1 base, and 4 bases lay outside the gene matches. The CDR3 is 15 residues long.

Ten or more counts support this clonotype. V and J are TRBV20-1 and TRBJ2-1, with 10 bases aligning to TRBD2. The CDR3 is 14 residues long. Germline trimming cut 4 bases from V and 9 bases from J; bases unmatched to any gene: 9. Germline CDR1 and CDR2: DFQATT and SNEGSKA (reference sequence). The DNA of the CDR3 is TGCAGTGCTATAGCGGGGGGATATACAATTGAGCAGTTCTTC. This sequence encodes CSAIAGGYTIEQFF.

This clonotype was counted many times. This chain joins TRBV20-1 and TRBJ2-1; 7 bases fit TRBD1. The V gene's germline CDR1 is DFQATT and CDR2 SNEGSKA (reference sequence). V lost 6 bases to trimming and J lost 3 bases; unmatched junction nucleotides: 11. The CDR3 contains 15 residues. Here the CDR3 reads CSASDDRAYYNEQFF. Here the CDR3 DNA reads TGCAGTGCGAGCGATGACAGGGCCTACTACAATGAGCAGTTCTTC.

This clonotype occurred many times. The chain links TRBV5-5 to TRBJ2-4; D gene uncertain. The CDR3 contains 13 residues. V gave up 7 bases and J gave up 0 bases, with 8 bases separating them. Germline assignment: CDR1 SGHKS and CDR2 YYEKEE (reference sequence). The CDR3 nucleotides read TGTGCCAGCGATGGCGCAGCCAAAAACATTCAGTACTTC. Its protein is CASDGAAKNIQYF. The full variable domain, in which reference TRBV5-5 and TRBJ2-4 provide the parts outside the CDR3, is DAGVTQSPTHLIKTRGQQVTLRCSPISGHKSVSWYQQVLGQGPQFIFQYYEKEERGRGNFPDRFSARQFPNYSSELNVNALLLGDSALYLCASDGAAKNIQYFGAGTRLSVL.

The CDR3 loop reads CASSPGLAGGRPNIQYF. The CDR3 nucleotides are TGCGCCAGCAGCCCCGGACTAGCGGGGGGGCGGCCGAACATTCAGTACTTC. The chain links TRBV5-1 to TRBJ2-4; TRBD2 aligns across 15 bases. The CDR3 length is 17 residues. V was pared by 4 bases and J by 7 bases, with 9 bases of the junction left unmatched. Germline CDR1 is SGHRS and CDR2 is YFSETQ.

The CDR3 loop reads CSASGLREQYF. The CDR3 DNA sequence: TGCAGCGCTTCTGGGTTGAGGGAGCAGTACTTC. V and J are TRBV29-1 and TRBJ2-7; D not resolved. Germline CDR1 and CDR2: SQVTM and ANQGSEA. CDR3 length: 11 amino acids. V dropped 7 bases and J dropped 7 bases, with 14 bases sitting between them.

The V call is TRBV7-9, the J call TRBJ1-4; D remains unclear. The CDR3 has 15 residues. Germline V gene sequence: CDR1 SEHNR, CDR2 FQNEAQ (reference sequence). Trimming removed 2 bases at V and 8 bases at J, with 15 bases between. CDR3 sequence reads: CASSLSQTAREKLFF. In DNA, the CDR3 is TGTGCCAGCAGCTTATCCCAGACGGCGAGGGAAAAACTGTTTTTT.

This chain uses TRBV5-6 with TRBJ2-2; D remains ambiguous. The CDR3 totals 14 residues. Germline-derived CDR1 and CDR2 are SGHDT and YYEEEE. Trimming cost V 5 bases and J 1 base, with 9 bases left between them. The CDR3 coding sequence is TGTGCCAGCAGAGAGGACGGGAACACCGGGGAGCTGTTTTTT. Residues: CASREDGNTGELFF.